This T cell receptor beta chain was recorded in a study of T cell changes during pregnancy in multiple sclerosis. The method was immunoSEQ multiplex PCR; TCRdb's version includes in-frame clones alone and lacks a portion of them. In the table there are around 63,000 clones, under 95% of which are singletons. The CDR3 length is 13 residues. Germline CDR1 reads GTSNPN; CDR2 reads SVGIG (reference sequence). Trimming took 1 base from V and 1 from J, leaving 7 bases between them. The sequenced sample was peripheral blood, obtained after pregnancy. The gene calls are TRBV30 and TRBJ1-1, with no clear D. The TCR comes from a female donor with multiple sclerosis, enrolled in a pregnancy study. CDR3 sequence: CAWSALRNTEAFF. The CDR3 nucleotides are TGTGCCTGGAGTGCCCTCAGGAACACTGAAGCTTTCTTT. Combining the CDR3 with reference TRBV30 and TRBJ1-1 gives the whole variable domain SQTIHQWPATLVQPVGSPLSLECTVEGTSNPNLYWYRQAAGRGLQLLFYSVGIGQISSEVPQNLSASRPQDRQFILSSKKLLLSDSGFYLCAWSALRNTEAFFGQGTRLTVV.